The rows below give T cell receptor beta chains drawn from one sample of a study of OX40 agonist ivuxolimab in advanced cancers. The assay was immunoSEQ multiplex PCR, and TCRdb's table has in-frame clones only and misses some. Seen here are 67,000 or so clones, around nine tenths observed once, and the top ten hold about 1%. Sequencing was performed on CD4+ or CD8+ T cells sorted from blood, taken in a trial of the OX40 agonist ivuxolimab. These receptor sequences come from an adult with an advanced solid tumor such as melanoma, head and neck, liver or kidney cancer. The CDR3 runs from the conserved cysteine through the conserved F or W. Each record gives: J gene, V gene, clone size, D gene, CDR3 protein, CDR3 DNA. D genes are given only for firm matches. Clone size is stated in some rows and not others, as once, few, many or a class when expanded.

TRBJ1-4,TRBV5-1,-,TRBD1,CASTQGQGAGEKLFF,TGCGCCAGCACCCAGGGCCAGGGGGCAGGTGAAAAACTGTTTTTT
TRBJ1-1,TRBV7-2,-,-,CASSLSGRNTEAFF,TGTGCCAGCAGCTTGTCCGGGAGAAACACTGAAGCTTTCTTT
TRBJ2-1,TRBV19,-,-,CASSILGGHKFF,TGTGCCAGTAGTATCCTAGGGGGACATAAGTTCTTC
TRBJ1-2,TRBV19,-,TRBD1,CASMRTRTGRGYTF,TGTGCCAGTATGCGTACAAGGACAGGGAGAGGCTACACCTTC
TRBJ2-3,TRBV11-2,-,TRBD2,CASSPPGRGGTNTQYF,TGTGCCAGCAGCCCCCCGGGACGGGGGGGGACGAATACGCAGTATTTT
TRBJ1-1,TRBV11-2,-,-,CASSFREGGEAFF,TGTGCCAGCAGCTTCAGGGAAGGGGGTGAAGCTTTCTTT
TRBJ1-3,TRBV19,-,-,CASSIGTRSGNTIYF,TGTGCCAGTAGTATCGGGACCCGCTCTGGAAACACCATATATTTT
TRBJ2-3,TRBV5-3,-,-,CASSPVGSTDTQYF,TGTGCCAGCAGCCCTGTTGGGAGCACAGATACGCAGTATTTT
TRBJ1-3,TRBV6-1,-,-,CASSEAGEYSGNTIYF,TGTGCCAGCAGTGAAGCGGGTGAATACTCTGGAAACACCATATATTTT
TRBJ1-1,TRBV4-2,-,-,CASSQVQGGTEAFF,TGTGCCAGCAGCCAAGTCCAGGGAGGCACTGAAGCTTTCTTT
TRBJ1-6,TRBV5-5,-,-,CASSLLVRVNSPLHF,TGTGCCAGCAGCTTGTTAGTCAGGGTGAATTCACCCCTCCACTTT
TRBJ2-4,TRBV27,-,TRBD1,CASSLRTGVGAKNIQYF,TGTGCCAGCAGTTTGCGTACAGGGGTGGGCGCCAAAAACATTCAGTACTTC
TRBJ1-2,TRBV6-4,-,-,CASSPTGFDSYGYTF,TGTGCCAGCAGCCCCACAGGATTCGATTCCTATGGCTACACCTTC
TRBJ1-1,TRBV19,-,TRBD1,CASSIKGAENTEAFF,TGTGCCAGTAGTATAAAGGGGGCTGAGAACACTGAAGCTTTCTTT
TRBJ2-3,TRBV5-1,-,TRBD2,CASSSKIGTSGAGDTQYF,TGCGCCAGCAGCTCGAAGATAGGGACTAGCGGGGCTGGAGATACGCAGTATTTT
TRBJ2-3,TRBV6-6,once,-,CASRPGGGADTQYF,TGTGCCAGCAGGCCGGGGGGCGGAGCAGATACGCAGTATTTT
TRBJ2-3,TRBV11-2,-,-,CASSPGGVGGTDTQYF,TGTGCCAGCAGCCCCGGCGGGGTGGGTGGCACAGATACGCAGTATTTT
TRBJ2-7,TRBV5-5,-,TRBD1,CASSPGQESFYEQYF,TGTGCCAGCAGCCCGGGACAGGAATCATTTTACGAGCAGTACTTC
TRBJ1-6,TRBV6-5,-,TRBD1,CASSQDRGQNSPLHF,TGTGCCAGCAGTCAGGACAGGGGGCAGAATTCACCCCTCCACTTT
TRBJ1-1,TRBV5-1,-,-,CASSSGTPNTEAFF,TGCGCCAGCAGCTCCGGGACACCGAACACTGAAGCTTTCTTT
TRBJ1-2,TRBV5-4,-,-,CASSPSKGNFYGYTF,TGTGCCAGCAGCCCATCAAAGGGTAATTTTTATGGCTACACCTTC
TRBJ1-1,TRBV6-6,-,-,CASKSGQRMTEAFF,TGTGCCAGCAAAAGTGGACAGAGGATGACTGAAGCTTTCTTT
TRBJ2-5,TRBV18,-,-,CASSPTRTEQETQYF,TGTGCCAGCTCACCAACTCGGACAGAACAAGAGACCCAGTACTTC
TRBJ1-2,TRBV15,-,-,CATSRGRATNYGYTF,TGTGCCACCAGCAGAGGAAGGGCGACCAACTATGGCTACACCTTC
TRBJ2-7,TRBV6-5,-,TRBD1,CASSGLDRGGGEQYF,TGTGCCAGCAGTGGATTGGACAGGGGCGGAGGCGAGCAGTACTTC
TRBJ1-1,TRBV4-1,-,-,CASRGSAWTEAFF,TGCGCCAGCAGGGGTTCGGCCTGGACTGAAGCTTTCTTT
TRBJ2-5,TRBV7-8,-,TRBD2,CASSVSGVQETQYF,TGTGCCAGCAGCGTGAGCGGGGTCCAAGAGACCCAGTACTTC
TRBJ2-7,TRBV11-3,-,-,CASSLSFGTPPYEQYF,TGTGCCAGCAGCTTAAGTTTCGGGACACCTCCCTACGAGCAGTACTTC
TRBJ1-4,TRBV7-8,-,-,CASSPGRHNEKLFF,TGTGCCAGCAGTCCTGGACGGCATAATGAAAAACTGTTTTTT
TRBJ1-5,TRBV6-5,once,-,CATRRDGSSNQPQHF,TGTGCCACCCGTCGCGACGGATCGAGCAATCAGCCCCAGCATTTT
TRBJ1-1,TRBV14,-,TRBD1,CASSHLTGKNTEAFF,TGTGCCAGCAGCCATTTGACAGGGAAGAACACTGAAGCTTTCTTT
TRBJ1-1,TRBV5-4,-,TRBD1,CASSLDRGGTEAFF,TGTGCCAGCAGCTTGGACAGGGGTGGGACTGAAGCTTTCTTT
TRBJ2-1,TRBV5-4,-,-,CASSFIQGDNEQFF,TGTGCCAGCAGCTTCATCCAGGGAGACAATGAGCAGTTCTTC
TRBJ1-1,TRBV5-4,-,-,CASSLVQAGNTEAFF,TGTGCCAGCAGCTTGGTCCAGGCTGGGAACACTGAAGCTTTCTTT
TRBJ1-1,TRBV7-9,-,-,CASSLHGKDEAFF,TGTGCCAGCAGCTTACATGGGAAGGATGAAGCTTTCTTT
TRBJ2-5,TRBV7-7,-,TRBD1,CASSSGTGQETQYF,TGTGCTAGCAGCTCCGGGACAGGACAAGAGACCCAGTACTTC
TRBJ2-2,TRBV2,-,TRBD1,CASSRQGANTGELFF,TGTGCCAGCAGTCGACAGGGGGCGAACACCGGGGAGCTGTTTTTT
TRBJ2-5,TRBV11-2,-,TRBD2,CASQAAGPLETQYF,TGTGCCAGCCAAGCAGCGGGGCCGCTGGAGACCCAGTACTTC
TRBJ2-7,TRBV21-1,-,-,CASSKVGGYEQYF,TGTGCCAGCAGCAAAGTGGGGGGATACGAGCAGTACTTC
TRBJ2-7,TRBV11-3,-,-,CASSLFSGGSYEQYF,TGTGCCAGCAGCTTATTTTCAGGGGGGTCCTACGAGCAGTACTTC
TRBJ2-4,TRBV6-1,-,TRBD1,CAITTGEVNIQYF,TGTGCCATCACGACAGGGGAGGTAAACATTCAGTACTTC
TRBJ1-6,TRBV6-5,-,TRBD1,CASSLDRVMSPLHF,TGTGCCAGCAGCCTCGACAGGGTTATGTCACCCCTCCACTTT
TRBJ1-2,TRBV4-1,-,-,CASSQDMRQLPYGYTF,TGCGCCAGCAGCCAAGATATGCGGCAGCTACCCTATGGCTACACCTTC